This record covers a single T cell receptor (beta chain). As yet, its antigen is unknown. The germline V gene encodes CDR1 LNHDA and CDR2 SQIVND (reference sequence). Trimming removed 10 bases from V and 6 bases from J; junction bases left unmatched: 5. The CDR3 is 13 residues long. The record originates from a study of PD-1 blockade in classical Hodgkin lymphoma. Each patient relapsed following autologous stem cell transplantation, and prior brentuximab vedotin exposure differed. Repertoires were generated with immunoSEQ multiplex PCR, while TCRdb's copy carries only in-frame clones and drops some. Of about 13,000 clones in the sample, roughly nine tenths are singletons; the top ten hold 20% to 25%. Whole-study findings and limits: The CD4+ diversity rise by C4D1 was clearest in complete responders.

The rearrangement joins TRBV19 to TRBJ1-5; 11 positions match TRBD1. The TCR was taken from a human donor with classical Hodgkin lymphoma. The sequences come from peripheral blood mononuclear cells (PBMCs), collected at baseline. The CDR3 nucleotides are TGTGCCACCGGGGGGACAGGGGGTCAGCCCCAGCATTTT. It translates to CATGGTGGQPQHF.